Shown below are 4 T cell receptor beta chains from a single sample sequenced in a study of blood T cell repertoires in COVID-19. Sequencing was performed with immunoSEQ multiplex PCR; in TCRdb, only in-frame clones are kept and a portion is missing. The table has approximately 400,000 clones, roughly four fifths seen once. Sequencing was carried out using PBMCs or T cells enriched from blood (not recorded which). The receptors come from a woman aged 50 to 60 who had recovered from COVID-19.

The CDR3 coding sequence is TGCGCCAGCAGCTTAGAGCGGGGGGGCCTCGGGGAGCTGTTTTTT. Residues: CASSLERGGLGELFF. J is TRBJ2-2 and V is TRBV5-1; 10 nucleotides match TRBD2. Trimming at V came to 2 bases and at J to 7 bases, leaving 5 bases not matched to a gene. The CDR3 runs 15 residues. Germline V gives CDR1 SGHRS, CDR2 YFSETQ.

The chain has TRBV19 and TRBJ1-2; 12 positions agree with TRBD1. Per the germline V gene, CDR1 is LNHDA and CDR2 is SQIVND (reference sequence). The CDR3 is 15 residues long. V shed 3 bases and J 8 bases; nucleotides not matched to a gene: 7. The CDR3 DNA sequence: TGTGCCAGTAGTATTCCGGGACAGGGGGCGCGGGGCTACACCTTC. As protein: CASSIPGQGARGYTF.

The chain joins TRBV7-2 to TRBJ2-5; a possible D gene is TRBD1 (6 bases). Germline V gene data show CDR1 as SGHTA and CDR2 as FQGNSA. This CDR3 has 18 residues. The ends were cut back, 6 bases at V and 3 bases at J, with 26 bases in the middle. DNA of the CDR3: TGTGCCAGCAGTTCCCCTGGTGTCGAGGGGGAACTAAAAGAGACCCAGTACTTC. Translation: CASSSPGVEGELKETQYF.

The chain combines TRBV19 with TRBJ2-3; 9 bases are shared with TRBD2. The V segment lost 3 bases and the J segment 0 bases; nucleotides outside the gene matches: 4. From germline, CDR1 is LNHDA and CDR2 SQIVND (reference sequence). The CDR3 is 16 amino acids. This chain's CDR3 is CASSILAGLSTDTQYF. In nucleotides, the CDR3 is TGTGCCAGTAGTATTCTAGCGGGGCTGAGCACAGATACGCAGTATTTT.